The 3 T cell receptor beta chains reported below all come from one sample, sequenced in a study of T cells in Graves' hyperthyroidism and ophthalmopathy. It was RNA transcripts that yielded the amplified TCR beta CDR3 regions. A first-round RT-PCR of the TCR CDR3 used the HTBI primer set. Via MiXCR, TCRdb re-called the multiplex PCR reads, giving one row per CDR3 protein. The sample gives a few hundred thousand distinct CDR3 sequences, approximately 14% of which show up once; approximately 7.4% is in the top ten. Sequencing used blood. These receptors all stem from a young woman with Graves' hyperthyroidism.

This clonotype was found a few times. The chain recombines TRBV7-2 with TRBJ2-7, with 7 nucleotides matching TRBD1. The CDR3 covers 14 residues. V lost 6 bases to trimming and J lost 3 bases; unmatched junction nucleotides: 8. Germline V CDR1 and CDR2: SGHTA, FQGNSA. CDR3 sequence: CASSYGQANYEQYF. The DNA for the CDR3 is TGTGCCAGCAGTTACGGACAGGCAAACTACGAGCAGTACTTC. Using reference TRBV7-2 and TRBJ2-7 for the parts outside the CDR3, the full variable domain is GAGVSQSPSNKVTEKGKDVELRCDPISGHTALYWYRQSLGQGLEFLIYFQGNSAPDKSGLPSDRFSAERTGGSVSTLTIQRTQQEDSAVYLCASSYGQANYEQYFGPGTRLTVT.

This clonotype was seen many times. V and J are TRBV28 and TRBJ1-2; a possible D gene is TRBD1 (6 bases). The ends were cut back, 7 bases at V and 9 bases at J, with 21 bases in the middle. Germline V gene data show CDR1 as MDHEN and CDR2 as SYDVKM. CDR3 length equals 14 residues. The CDR3 region is CASTPGAGALSYTF. The CDR3, as DNA: TGTGCCAGCACCCCGGGGGCAGGGGCTTTGAGCTACACCTTC.

This clonotype was recorded a few times. The J gene is TRBJ2-2, the V gene TRBV28; the D gene is possibly TRBD1 (6 bases). The CDR3 is made up of 16 amino acids. V lost 5 bases to trimming and J lost 4 bases, with 17 bases between them. CDR1 and CDR2 from the germline V gene are MDHEN and SYDVKM. The CDR3 DNA follows: TGTGCCAGCAGTGAGTCTTCGGACAGCCGCACCGGGGAGCTGTTTTTT. Translating gives CASSESSDSRTGELFF. The variable domain in full, completed from reference TRBV28 and TRBJ2-2, reads DVKVTQSSRYLVKRTGEKVFLECVQDMDHENMFWYRQDPGLGLRLIYFSYDVKMKEKGDIPEGYSVSREKKERFSLILESASTNQTSMYLCASSESSDSRTGELFFGEGSRLTVL.